The 29 T cell receptor beta chains below come from one sample, sequenced in a study of blood T cell repertoires in COVID-19. Method: immunoSEQ multiplex PCR; TCRdb's copy keeps in-frame clones and lacks some. The sample consists of some 340,000 clones, 85% of them appearing once. The sequenced sample was peripheral blood. All receptors come from a woman aged 18-29 years with acute or convalescent COVID-19.

For the CDR3, the DNA is TGTGCCAGCAGCCCCCAGACAGGGGGTTTCACCGGGGAGCTGTTTTTT. This translates into CASSPQTGGFTGELFF. The chain is built from TRBV7-8 and TRBJ2-2; 9 nucleotides align to TRBD1. V shed 5 bases, J shed 4 bases, and the junction held 8 bases outside the gene matches. The CDR3 contains 16 residues. Germline CDR1 and CDR2: SGHVS and FQNEAQ. Complete variable domain (other parts from reference TRBV7-8 and TRBJ2-2): GAGVSQSPRYKVAKRGQDVALRCDPISGHVSLFWYQQALGQGPEFLTYFQNEAQLDKSGLPSDRFFAERPEGSVSTLKIQRTQQEDSAVYLCASSPQTGGFTGELFFGEGSRLTVL.

The chain couples TRBV15 to TRBJ1-2, with 7 bases lining up with TRBD1. J was trimmed by 4 bases and V by 4 bases; bases with no gene match: 9. This CDR3 region has 15 residues. CDR1 is LNHNV and CDR2 is YYDKDF in the germline V gene (reference sequence). CDR3 loop: CATSIESGGGYGYTF. Here the CDR3 DNA reads TGTGCCACCAGCATTGAGTCAGGGGGAGGCTATGGCTACACCTTC.

The chain couples TRBV28 to TRBJ1-3; no definite D call. Germline CDR1 reads MDHEN; CDR2 reads SYDVKM. V shed 4 bases and J shed 0 bases, with 13 bases lying between them. The CDR3 is made up of 16 amino acids. CDR3 sequence: CASSSIRRVSGNTIYF. In DNA, the CDR3 is TGTGCCAGCAGTTCCATCCGGAGGGTCTCTGGAAACACCATATATTTT.

This chain links TRBV7-2 with TRBJ1-5; 7 nucleotides line up with TRBD1. Germline lookup yields CDR1 SGHTA and CDR2 FQGNSA. Germline trimming cut 4 bases from V and 1 base from J; bases unmatched to any gene: 4. This CDR3 is built from 15 residues. The CDR3, as DNA: TGTGCCAGCAGCTCGGGACAGACGAGCAATCAGCCCCAGCATTTT. Translation gives CASSSGQTSNQPQHF.

The chain links TRBV5-1 to TRBJ2-6, with 10 bases that match TRBD1. The CDR3 extends over 16 amino acids. Germline V gene lookup returns CDR1 SGHRS and CDR2 YFSETQ. Germline trimming cut 7 bases from V and 2 bases from J; bases unmatched to any gene: 6. CDR3 amino acids: CASAPGQGAGANVLTF. In nucleotides, the CDR3 is TGCGCCAGCGCCCCCGGACAGGGGGCTGGGGCCAACGTCCTGACTTTC.

The chain recombines TRBV9 with TRBJ1-5; D unresolved. Per germline, CDR1 SGDLS and CDR2 YYNGEE. CDR3 size: 14 residues. The V and J ends lost 4 bases and 0 bases respectively, with 8 bases between them. For the CDR3, the DNA is TGTGCCAGCAGCCCCAGAAATAGCAATCAGCCCCAGCATTTT. It codes for CASSPRNSNQPQHF. Together with reference TRBV9 and TRBJ1-5, the CDR3 gives the full variable domain: DSGVTQTPKHLITATGQRVTLRCSPRSGDLSVYWYQQSLDQGLQFLIQYYNGEERAKGNILERFSAQQFPDLHSELNLSSLELGDSALYFCASSPRNSNQPQHFGDGTRLSIL.

This clone was seen more than once but under ten times. This specimen includes other DNA sequences encoding the same CDR3. The J gene is TRBJ1-1, the V gene TRBV9; D is unresolved. CDR1 and CDR2 (germline): SGDLS, YYNGEE. V was clipped by 0 bases and J by 6 bases, with 12 bases between them. CDR3 length: 14 residues. The CDR3, as DNA: TGTGCCAGCAGCGTAGTCCCCTCTCGAGCTGAAGCTTTCTTT. This sequence encodes CASSVVPSRAEAFF.

The chain joins TRBV19 to TRBJ1-1, with 8 bases aligning to TRBD1. The CDR3 length is 13 residues. CDR1 and CDR2 from the germline V gene are LNHDA and SQIVND (reference sequence). V lost 5 bases, J lost 12 bases, and 11 bases stayed unmatched. In DNA form, the CDR3 reads TGTGCCAGTAGTTTCGGACAGGGTGGGGGTACTTTCTTT. Translated, it gives CASSFGQGGGTFF.

The chain links TRBV5-6 to TRBJ1-1, with 8 positions matching TRBD1. Germline loops: CDR1 SGHDT, CDR2 YYEEEE. The CDR3 is 15 residues long. J was trimmed by 3 bases and V by 6 bases; bases with no gene match: 10. CDR3 sequence: CASTSDDRGYTEAFF. The CDR3 DNA is TGTGCCAGCACCAGTGATGACAGGGGATACACTGAAGCTTTCTTT.

This clone appeared once. The J gene is TRBJ2-5, the V gene TRBV18; D is possibly TRBD1 (6 bases). The V gene's germline CDR1 is KGHSH and CDR2 LQKENI. The CDR3 is 14 residues long. V was shortened by 3 bases and J by 2 bases, with 10 bases between the two germline ends. DNA for the CDR3: TGTGCCAGCTCACCTGTGACAGGTCAAGAGACCCAGTACTTC. Amino acids: CASSPVTGQETQYF.

The chain joins TRBV11-2 to TRBJ1-3; D may be TRBD1 (5 bases). V was cut by 3 bases and J by 4 bases, with 16 bases left in between. The germline V gene encodes CDR1 SGHAT and CDR2 FQNNGV. The CDR3 has 16 residues. The CDR3 sequence is CASSFRSGDGGNTIYF. Written as DNA, the CDR3 is TGTGCCAGCAGCTTCCGGTCGGGGGATGGGGGAAACACCATATATTTT.

The chain has TRBV4-1 and TRBJ2-3; D perhaps matches TRBD2 (5 bases). The CDR3 is 17 amino acids. Germline lookup yields CDR1 MGHRA and CDR2 YSYEKL. The V end lost 0 bases, the J end lost 0 bases, and 13 bases lay between the germline ends. This CDR3 is CASSQDRTFSSTDTQYF. Written as DNA, the CDR3 is TGCGCCAGCAGCCAAGACCGGACTTTTTCTAGCACAGATACGCAGTATTTT.

The table lists this clone with a count of one. The chain combines TRBV5-1 with TRBJ2-1; D is ambiguous. Looked up from germline, CDR1 is SGHRS and CDR2 is YFSETQ. With 3 bases removed from V and 0 bases from J, the gap between germline ends came to 10 bases. The CDR3 contains 15 residues. The CDR3 bases are TGCGCCAGCAGCTCCCACTATGGCTCCTACAATGAGCAGTTCTTC. This encodes CASSSHYGSYNEQFF.

J is TRBJ1-2 and V is TRBV28; 7 nucleotides agree with TRBD1. Germline CDR1 is MDHEN and CDR2 is SYDVKM. The V segment lost 6 bases and the J segment 4 bases; nucleotides outside the gene matches: 8. This CDR3 is 14 amino acids long. The chain's CDR3 is CASRLTGAGYGYTF. The CDR3 nucleotides are TGTGCCAGCAGGCTTACAGGGGCAGGCTATGGCTACACCTTC.

The genes are TRBV5-1 and TRBJ1-2; 8 bases line up with TRBD1. CDR1 and CDR2 (germline): SGHRS, YFSETQ. CDR3 size: 15 residues. The trim removed 4 bases at V and 4 bases at J, leaving 9 bases unmatched. CDR3 amino acids: CASSDPGQESYGYTF. In nucleotides, the CDR3 is TGCGCCAGCAGCGACCCGGGACAGGAAAGCTATGGCTACACCTTC.

This clone was counted a few times. This rearrangement joins TRBV7-9 to TRBJ1-2; TRBD1 aligns across 8 bases. V trimming: 1 base; J trimming: 2 bases; junction bases outside the gene matches: 9. The CDR3 contains 17 residues. Germline CDR1 and CDR2: SEHNR and FQNEAQ (reference sequence). CDR3 in amino acids: CASSLEQGVGSNYGYTF. The CDR3 DNA reads TGTGCCAGCAGCTTAGAACAGGGGGTAGGATCAAACTATGGCTACACCTTC.

This clone was counted only a few times. The chain links TRBV6-5 to TRBJ1-1; the D gene is possibly TRBD1 (5 bases). CDR3 length: 11 residues. Trimming removed 6 bases at V and 4 bases at J, with 6 bases between. Germline CDR1 MNHEY, CDR2 SVGAGI. In nucleotides, the CDR3 is TGTGCCAGCAGACAGGCCACTGAAGCTTTCTTT. As protein: CASRQATEAFF.

The gene calls are TRBV7-2 and TRBJ2-7; D might be TRBD1 (6 bases). V lost 5 bases and J lost 3, with 20 bases in between. The CDR3 is made up of 16 amino acids. Germline V gene data show CDR1 as SGHTA and CDR2 as FQGNSA. CDR3: CASSLPADSNLYEQYF. The CDR3 nucleotides are TGTGCCAGCAGCCTTCCTGCGGACAGTAATCTCTACGAGCAGTACTTC.

This clone is a singleton in its sample. The genes are TRBV2 and TRBJ1-5, with no clear D. V was pared by 2 bases and J by 0 bases, with 8 bases between. The CDR3 has 15 residues. CDR1 is SNHLY and CDR2 is FYNNEI in the germline V gene. The CDR3: CASSETPNSNQPQHF. In DNA form, the CDR3 reads TGTGCCAGCAGTGAAACCCCTAATAGCAATCAGCCCCAGCATTTT. The full variable domain, its missing parts supplied by reference TRBV2 and TRBJ1-5, is EPEVTQTPSHQVTQMGQEVILRCVPISNHLYFYWYRQILGQKVEFLVSFYNNEISEKSEIFDDQFSVERPDGSNFTLKIRSTKLEDSAMYFCASSETPNSNQPQHFGDGTRLSIL.

J is TRBJ1-2 and V is TRBV5-4; D is undetermined. CDR3 length equals 15 residues. Trimming removed 3 bases from V and 4 bases from J, with 16 bases in between. Germline V gene data show CDR1 as SGHNT and CDR2 as YYREEE (reference sequence). CDR3 nucleotide sequence: TGTGCCAGCAGCTCCTCGCCGACGGGAGTCTATGGCTACACCTTC. Translation: CASSSSPTGVYGYTF.

This clone was seen once. The chain employs TRBV9 and TRBJ1-1; no clear D. Trimming cost V 0 bases and J 5 bases, with 17 bases left between them. The germline CDR1 and CDR2 sequences are SGDLS and YYNGEE. The CDR3 contains 16 residues. CDR3 DNA: TGTGCCAGCAGCGTAGAGGAGGGTAAGGAGGGAACTGAAGCTTTCTTT. It translates to CASSVEEGKEGTEAFF.

The chain carries TRBV9 and TRBJ1-5; tentative D call: TRBD1 (5 bases). Germline assignment: CDR1 SGDLS and CDR2 YYNGEE. CDR3 size: 14 residues. The V end lost 0 bases, the J end lost 6 bases, and 10 bases lay between the germline ends. CDR3 DNA: TGTGCCAGCAGCGTAGGCGGGGGTGGTCAGCCCCAGCATTTT. Amino acids: CASSVGGGGQPQHF.

V usage is TRBV5-4 and J usage is TRBJ1-3; TRBD1 aligns across 7 bases. V lost 4 bases and J lost 1; bases outside the gene matches: 8. The CDR3 has 16 amino acids. Germline CDR1 is SGHNT and CDR2 is YYREEE (reference sequence). CDR3 sequence reads: CASSTMKTGSGNTIYF. The CDR3, as DNA: TGTGCCAGCAGCACCATGAAGACAGGGTCTGGAAACACCATATATTTT.

A few counts support this clone. The chain employs TRBV5-6 and TRBJ2-1; 9 bases match TRBD2. V gave up 0 bases and J gave up 10 bases; unmatched junction bases: 8. Germline V gene lookup returns CDR1 SGHDT and CDR2 YYEEEE. The CDR3 extends over 15 amino acids. The CDR3 DNA reads as TGTGCCAGCAGCTTGGGACTAGCGGCCCAGGTGGAGCAGTTCTTC. Its protein is CASSLGLAAQVEQFF.

The V call is TRBV3-1 (or the pseudogene TRBV3-2), the J call TRBJ1-5, with D perhaps TRBD1 (6 bases). V gave up 1 base and J gave up 6 bases, with 13 bases separating them. Germline loops: CDR1 LGHDT, CDR2 YNNKEL (reference sequence). There are 15 residues in the CDR3. The CDR3 loop reads CASSQGGGNVQPQHF. CDR3 DNA sequence: TGTGCCAGCAGCCAAGGAGGGGGTAACGTTCAGCCCCAGCATTTT.

V and J are TRBV6-5 and TRBJ2-7; the match to TRBD1 covers 12 bases. Germline V lookup: CDR1 MNHEY, CDR2 SVGAGI. The CDR3 spans 14 residues. Germline trimming cut 5 bases from V and 7 bases from J; bases unmatched to any gene: 6. The CDR3 sequence: CASSRDRGPWEQYF. The CDR3 bases are TGTGCCAGCAGTAGGGACAGGGGGCCGTGGGAGCAGTACTTC.

The chain has TRBV21-1 and TRBJ1-2; the table assigns TRBD1, which was not confirmed against the DNA. TRBV21-1 is a known pseudogene. This CDR3 is 20 amino acids long. CDR3 protein: CASSKRTGWIPIEANYGYTF. For the CDR3, the DNA is TGTGCCAGCAGCAAGCGCACAGGGTGGATACCGATCGAAGCTAACTATGGCTACACCTTC.

The J gene is TRBJ2-1, the V gene TRBV11-3; TRBD2 matches 10 bases. This CDR3 contains 16 residues. The trim removed 2 bases at V and 6 bases at J, leaving 7 bases unmatched. Germline-derived CDR1 and CDR2 are SGHNT and YENEEA. The CDR3 sequence: CASSLPLASGSNEQFF. The CDR3, as DNA: TGTGCCAGCAGCTTACCCCTCGCTAGCGGGAGCAATGAGCAGTTCTTC.

The CDR3 region has the DNA TGTGCCAGCAGCTTATCATCTCCGACAGGGACCCATGGCTACACCTTC. Translating it yields CASSLSSPTGTHGYTF. The chain combines TRBV11-2 with TRBJ1-2; 7 bases line up with TRBD1. The V segment lost 2 bases and the J segment 6 bases; nucleotides outside the gene matches: 12. Germline V gene sequence: CDR1 SGHAT, CDR2 FQNNGV. The CDR3 sequence is 16 residues long.